Described below is a single T cell receptor beta chain sequence and its context. This clone has just a few counts. Its antigen remains unidentified. Base quality data are lacking; no much larger clone is found one base away. Per the germline V gene, SGDLS is the CDR1 and YYNGEE is the CDR2. V is cut back by 4 bases and J by 2 bases, with 10 bases in the junction unmatched. The CDR3 goes from the cysteine to the phenylalanine over 18 residues. Here the CDR3 DNA is all that survives: 54 bases in frame from base 1. Library creation used the immunoSEQ multiplex PCR assay. For the multiplex PCR, a mixture combining 60 forward primers for TCR Vbeta segments and 13 reverse primers for TCR Jbeta segments was used. The CDR3 region of rearranged TCR beta genes was amplified from genomic DNA by a multiplex PCR assay. The amplified TCR beta libraries were sequenced on the Illumina HiSeq System as 87-base-pair reads. On the authors' methods: In a later analysis, some 80 million unique TCR beta chains were counted across the 650 to 700 repertoires, and about 9.9 million of these chains were shared by at least two donors. To remove PCR and sequencing errors, raw reads were error-corrected and collapsed into unique sequences using a nearest-neighbor algorithm that merged closely related sequences. To assign V, D and J gene segments, CDR3 sequences were aligned to IMGT reference sequences. For a sequence to be retained, a match of at least six nucleotides to both a V gene segment and a J gene segment was required. Rearrangements were classified as productive when the CDR3 lacked stop codons and remained in frame with V and J, and all other rearrangements were classified as non-productive. Following IMGT convention, CDR3 was defined as the stretch from the second conserved V-encoded cysteine up to the conserved J-encoded phenylalanine. The earlier analysis of roughly 590 of the donors excluded sequences that lacked an unambiguous match to a single V gene segment. An earlier analysis of fewer than 750 of the donors classified V segments as functional when productive rearrangements were above 56.7% and as segregating when the standard deviation between donors was above 5%. To diagnose cytomegalovirus status from the catalog of TCR beta chain sequences, a statistical classification framework was built. In a later analysis, TCR nucleotide sequences were compared against IMGT/GENE-DB human TR gene sequences so that V and J genes could be assigned. The TCRdist pipeline was used in a later analysis to assign CDR3 sequences and most-parsimonious VDJ recombination scenarios. In a later analysis, each TCR beta chain was defined by its CDR3 amino acid sequence together with its V-gene family, and reads lacking a unique V-gene family were excluded. To address suspected cross-contamination and a sequencing artifact, a later analysis removed around 600 highly shared, low-generation-probability nucleotide sequences. In a later analysis, a clonal expansion index was calculated for each public chain from normalized within-repertoire ranks of inferred template counts. A later analysis computed generation probabilities with a VDJ recombination model fitted to out-of-frame rearrangements, and checked the results against IGoR. In a later analysis, hypergeometric tests were used to score TCR-TCR, TCR-HLA and TCR-CMV co-occurrence, with a repertoire-size bias correction applied to TCR pairs. To estimate false discovery rates, a later analysis permuted the HLA or CMV assignments 20 times. A later analysis grouped co-occurring TCRs with DBSCAN, adding TCRdist sequence similarity when clustering within HLA-allele-positive subsets. For co-occurrence clustering, repertoires with fewer than 30,000 or more than 120,000 public chains were excluded, along with roughly five repertoires with anomalous nucleotide sharing. TCRdb took this table from immuneACCESS and kept in-frame rearrangements with V and J called. Such tables lack part of the clones; where checked against another copy, unresolved V genes explain under half of the gap, and the rest is unexplained. V and J calls and clone size are those listed in that table; D and trimming were worked out from the DNA. In all, the sample holds approximately 290,000 clones, and about four fifths of those were seen once. The ten largest clones take up less than 0.4% of the sample.

The source of the sample is a study of cytomegalovirus exposure and HLA in healthy donors (dated by TCRdb to the late 2010s). A note on the overall study: An earlier analysis of approximately 550 of the donors reported more than 250 Gb of sequence data and some 120 million unique TCR beta sequences from some 180 million T cells. Typing coverage varied by locus: roughly 629-640 donors for A, B, C, DRB1 and DQB1; some 520 for DQA1; 600 to 610 for DPA1; roughly 450 for DPB1. Alongside the repertoire data, information on donor age, sex, ethnicity and CMV serostatus was compiled. The genetic ancestry cluster associated with self-reported Caucasian donors included around four fifths of the roughly 380 genotyped donors. Class I and class II HLA loci were covered by the typing at four-digit resolution. Several DR-DQ haplotypes were treated as single units for association and clustering because of strong linkage in the cohort. An early release covering around 630 HLA-typed donors comprised 250 to 350 gigabases of sequencing data and roughly 85 million unique TCR sequences. Among around 400 genotyped donors of the cohort, an average of about 240,000 unique TCR beta nucleotide sequences was sequenced per donor, of which about 19% were non-productive. A later analysis re-examined previously published TCR beta repertoires from hundreds of donors and added high-resolution HLA genotyping to investigate patterns of TCR occurrence. The T cell repertoires of several hundred subjects were profiled by immunosequencing and related to cytomegalovirus serostatus. High-throughput TCR immunosequencing, statistical association of individual TCRs with disease status, and machine learning were combined to predict cytomegalovirus infection status. The later analysis used no new phenotypic data to find candidate immune exposures, relying instead on TCR beta sequences and their occurrence across donors. A later genetic analysis took genome-wide SNP genotypes for about 65% of the 666 donors and used that subset as a discovery cohort. Every repertoire in the discovery cohort had been generated on one and the same sequencing platform. Besides the first cohort of 500 to 700 subjects, a separate validation cohort made up of roughly 120 different subjects was used. An earlier analysis of 500 to 750 of the donors applied high-throughput TCR beta sequencing to assess whether each TCR beta V gene segment acted as functional or pseudogenic. The aim of the study was to test whether cataloging public T cell receptors could identify signatures of past pathogen exposure.

Broader findings and caveats from the paper: A later analysis reported that several top co-occurrence clusters appeared linked to parvovirus B19, influenza, CMV and Epstein-Barr virus. A later analysis found that most CMV-associated TCR beta chains appeared HLA-restricted, with HLA associations seemingly driven largely by CMV exposure. Compared with equally common non-associated chains, HLA-associated TCR beta chains in a later analysis were more clonally expanded and had lower generation probabilities. Some IMGT-functional V segments, including TRBV6-2 and TRBV6-3, could not be distinguished by the 87-base-pair reads and were therefore excluded. Broadly in line with IMGT annotations, most TCR beta V segments showed up in productive rearrangements about 87% or about 30% of the time in an earlier analysis of 587 of the donors. A later analysis associated 16,951 TCR beta sequences with specific HLA alleles at a false discovery rate of 0.05. A total of roughly 160 TCR beta chains were listed by the study as associated with cytomegalovirus. In vitro tests confirmed that a few of the cytomegalovirus-associated TCR beta chains recognize cytomegalovirus antigens. Linkage disequilibrium might explain the correlated functional status among segregating V segments, but an unknown experimental factor could not be excluded. The only immune exposure information available for the cohort was CMV serostatus. It was suggested by the authors that the approach could potentially be generalized to other disease states and immunological phenotypes. In this cohort, only TCR beta chains were sequenced, and detectable features were limited by the absence of alpha or paired-chain data. In a later genetic analysis, fewer N-insertions in productive TCRs were reported among donors in an Asian-associated ancestry cluster than the approximately 710-donor mean. Because HLA typing was missing for some donors at each locus, association tests included only the typed subset. Because counts were too low, approximately 18 rarely observed V segments, including chromosome 9 orphons, were excluded from the earlier analysis of 587 of the donors. In a later genetic analysis, a missense DCLRE1C variant was associated with V-gene and J-gene trimming of TCR beta chains, and the association was replicated in an independent cohort. Assigning TCR associations to individual alleles was difficult when HLA alleles, especially DR and DQ, strongly co-occurred. According to a later analysis, TCR association rates differed among HLA loci, with DRB1 alleles showing the most associated TCRs and HLA-C alleles showing the fewest. A further reported finding was that TCR beta sequences accurately predicted the HLA-A and HLA-B alleles for most subjects in the first cohort. Most TCR sequences were observed very rarely across donors, whereas some public TCRs were present in many individuals. The classifier was reported to diagnose cytomegalovirus status with high specificity and sensitivity in both the original and validation cohorts. A cluster of highly shared sequence variants was judged likely to be a technical artifact of the sequencing pipeline. Sequencing depth was assumed to be roughly uniform across donors in the presence/absence analyses, though that assumption may not hold.

The cohort was made up of hundreds of healthy bone marrow donors. At the time of sampling, every cohort member was nominally healthy, though immune exposures that went unrecorded were likely present. The donor was CMV seronegative and belonged to the group of 352 seronegative cohort members. Every donor gave a peripheral blood sample, and the peripheral blood mononuclear cells from that sample were used for TCR beta sequencing. Genomic DNA was extracted from the blood cell samples with the Qiagen DNeasy Blood Extraction Kit. The chain uses TRBV9 and TRBJ2-6, with 9 bases aligning to TRBD1. The receptor was isolated from a girl aged 2 to 10 in good health and CMV-seronegative. Input material: PBMCs. The sequenced DNA is TGTGCCAGCAGCATGCGTCCCGGGACAGGGACTGGGGCCAACGTCCTGACTTTC. This codes for CASSMRPGTGTGANVLTF.